This T cell receptor beta chain comes out of a study of cytomegalovirus exposure and HLA in healthy donors (dated by TCRdb to the late 2010s). Describing the broader study: According to an earlier analysis of around 600 of the donors, 150 million to 200 million T cells yielded some 120 million unique TCR beta sequences and approximately 300 Gb of sequence data. Approximately 300 gigabases of sequencing data and approximately 84 million unique TCR sequences were included in an early release covering about 620 HLA-typed donors. Of the approximately 370 genotyped donors, 81% were placed in the genetic ancestry cluster associated with self-reported Caucasian donors. The study aimed to test whether signatures of past pathogen exposure could be identified by cataloging public T cell receptors. The T cell repertoires of 670 or so subjects were profiled by immunosequencing and related to cytomegalovirus serostatus. A separate validation cohort of over 95 different subjects was used in addition to the approximately 610-subject first cohort. High-throughput TCR immunosequencing, statistical association of individual TCRs with disease status, and machine learning were combined to predict cytomegalovirus infection status. In a later analysis, previously published TCR beta repertoires from some 640 donors were re-analyzed and high-resolution HLA genotyping was added so that TCR occurrence patterns could be studied. The later analysis used no new phenotypic data to find candidate immune exposures, relying instead on TCR beta sequences and their occurrence across donors. To decide whether each TCR beta V gene segment behaved as functional or pseudogenic, an earlier analysis of some 580 of the donors relied on high-throughput TCR beta sequencing. Donor age, sex, ethnicity and CMV serostatus were compiled alongside the repertoire data. In a later genetic analysis, genome-wide SNP genotypes for about three fifths of the 666 donors were used, and that subset was treated as a discovery cohort. Every repertoire in the discovery cohort had been generated on one and the same sequencing platform. Class I and class II HLA loci were covered by the typing at four-digit resolution. The number of donors typed differed by locus, with 629-630 for A, B, C, DRB1 and DQB1, roughly 520 for DQA1, about 610 for DPA1, and 472 for DPB1. Four or five DR-DQ haplotypes were treated as single units for association and clustering because of strong linkage in the cohort. Across some 400 genotyped donors of the cohort, an average of roughly 250,000 unique TCR beta nucleotide sequences per donor were sequenced, and around 19% of those sequences were non-productive. The study at large found these results: The classifier was reported to diagnose cytomegalovirus status with high specificity and sensitivity in both the original and validation cohorts. CMV serostatus was the only immune exposure information available for the cohort. This cohort had only TCR beta chains sequenced, and the lack of alpha or paired-chain data limited which features could be detected. The study listed approximately 150 TCR beta chains as associated with cytomegalovirus. The authors suggested that the approach could potentially be extended to other disease states and immunological phenotypes. In a later analysis, HLA-associated TCR beta chains were found to be more clonally expanded and to have lower generation probabilities than equally common non-associated chains. In a later genetic analysis, fewer N-insertions in productive TCRs were reported among donors in an Asian-associated ancestry cluster than the approximately 670-donor mean. Three of the identified cytomegalovirus-associated TCR beta chains were confirmed in vitro to be specific for cytomegalovirus antigens. When HLA alleles, especially DR and DQ, strongly co-occurred, TCR associations were difficult to assign to individual alleles. Correlated functional status among segregating V segments might reflect linkage disequilibrium, but an unknown experimental factor could not be ruled out. The earlier analysis of approximately 590 of the donors excluded 15 to 20 rarely observed V segments, including chromosome 9 orphons, because counts were too low. HLA typing was unavailable for some donors at each locus, so association tests used only the typed subset. Several of the top co-occurrence clusters appeared to be linked to parvovirus B19, influenza, CMV and Epstein-Barr virus, according to a later analysis. Sequencing depth was assumed to be roughly uniform across donors in the presence/absence analyses, though that assumption may not hold. A further reported finding was that TCR beta sequences accurately predicted the HLA-A and HLA-B alleles for most subjects in the first cohort. In a later analysis, most CMV-associated TCR beta chains were found to appear HLA-restricted, with HLA associations seemingly driven largely by CMV exposure. In a later genetic analysis, a missense DCLRE1C variant was associated with V-gene and J-gene trimming of TCR beta chains, and the association was replicated in an independent cohort. Some IMGT-functional V segments, including TRBV6-2 and TRBV6-3, could not be distinguished by the 87-base-pair reads and were therefore excluded. A later analysis associated 16,951 TCR beta sequences with specific HLA alleles at a false discovery rate of 0.05. The sequencing pipeline was judged likely to have produced a cluster of highly shared sequence variants as a technical artifact. Most TCR sequences were observed very rarely across donors, whereas some public TCRs were present in many individuals. A later analysis found that TCR association rates varied across HLA loci, with DRB1 alleles showing the most associated TCRs and HLA-C alleles the fewest. Broadly in line with IMGT annotations, most TCR beta V segments showed up in productive rearrangements about 87% or about 30% of the time in an earlier analysis of about 500 of the donors.

The cohort was made up of 666 healthy bone marrow donors. All cohort members were sampled while nominally healthy, although unrecorded immune exposures were likely present. The donor was CMV seropositive and belonged to the group of 250 to 350 seropositive cohort members. A peripheral blood sample was provided by each donor, and peripheral blood mononuclear cells were used for TCR beta sequencing. Genomic DNA was extracted from the blood cell samples with the Qiagen DNeasy Blood Extraction Kit. Libraries were prepared through the immunoSEQ multiplex PCR assay. The multiplex PCR relied on a mix of 60 forward primers for TCR Vbeta segments and 13 reverse primers for TCR Jbeta segments. A multiplex PCR assay on genomic DNA amplified the CDR3 region of rearranged TCR beta genes. Amplified TCR beta libraries were sequenced as 87-base-pair reads on the Illumina HiSeq System. The original pipeline was this. Across the 640 or so repertoires, a later analysis counted roughly 77 million unique TCR beta chains, around 11 million of which were shared by at least two donors. A nearest-neighbor algorithm error-corrected the raw reads and collapsed the reads into unique sequences, merging closely related sequences to remove PCR and sequencing errors. Alignment of CDR3 sequences to IMGT reference sequences was used to assign V, D and J gene segments. For a sequence to be retained, at least a six-nucleotide match to both a V gene segment and a J gene segment was required. Rearrangements were called productive when the CDR3 lacked stop codons and stayed in frame with V and J; all others were non-productive. Following IMGT convention, CDR3 was defined as the stretch from the second conserved V-encoded cysteine up to the conserved J-encoded phenylalanine. The earlier analysis of about 570 of the donors excluded any sequence lacking an unambiguous match to a single V gene segment. An earlier analysis of approximately 590 of the donors classified V segments as functional when productive rearrangements were above 56.7% and as segregating when the standard deviation between donors was above 5%. To diagnose cytomegalovirus status from the catalog of TCR beta chain sequences, a statistical classification framework was built. In a later analysis, V and J genes were assigned by comparing TCR nucleotide sequences against IMGT/GENE-DB human TR gene sequences. In a later analysis, CDR3 sequences and most-parsimonious VDJ recombination scenarios were assigned using the TCRdist pipeline. A later analysis defined each TCR beta chain by its CDR3 amino acid sequence plus V-gene family, and excluded reads lacking a unique V-gene family. As a way to deal with suspected cross-contamination and a sequencing artifact, a later analysis dropped nearly 600 nucleotide sequences that were highly shared and had low generation probability. For each public chain, a later analysis derived a clonal expansion index from normalized ranks of inferred template counts within each repertoire. Generation probabilities in a later analysis came from a VDJ recombination model fitted to out-of-frame rearrangements, and those results were checked against IGoR. In a later analysis, hypergeometric tests were used to score TCR-TCR, TCR-HLA and TCR-CMV co-occurrence, with a repertoire-size bias correction applied to TCR pairs. To estimate false discovery rates, a later analysis permuted the HLA or CMV assignments 20 times. In a later analysis, co-occurring TCRs were grouped with DBSCAN, and TCRdist sequence similarity was added when clustering was performed within HLA-allele-positive subsets. For co-occurrence clustering, repertoires with fewer than 30,000 or more than 120,000 public chains were excluded, along with about five repertoires with anomalous nucleotide sharing. TCRdb carries this immuneACCESS record with in-frame sequences only. Its versions omit some clonotypes, under half of them owing to an unresolved V gene in the studies checked, with the rest unexplained. V and J calls and clone size follow that table, whereas D and trimming were derived from the DNA. A total of some 150,000 clones appear in this sample, roughly 80% of them only once. Jointly, the top ten make up about 7.7% of the sample.

In the case of this clone: Its cognate antigen has yet to be identified. The record has no base qualities; no much larger clone is one base away.

The CDR3, from cysteine to phenylalanine, totals 14 residues. Only the CDR3 part of the read is kept: 42 bases, read in frame from the first base. From V the trimming removes 4 bases and from J it removes 4 bases, while the gene matches leave 6 bases of the junction unaccounted for. Per the germline V gene (reference sequence), MNHNY is the CDR1 and SVGAGI is the CDR2. The receptor was isolated from a woman aged 25 to 45 in good health and CMV-seropositive. The V and J segments used are TRBV6-6 and TRBJ2-7; TRBD2 lines up with 8 middle nucleotides. What was sequenced was PBMCs. In nucleotide form, the sequence is TGTGCCAGCAGTTCCCTCCGGGGGGGATACGAGCAGTACTTC. It translates as CASSSLRGGYEQYF.